What follows are 17 T cell receptor beta chains derived from one specimen sequenced in a study of identical twins. One entry per CDR3 protein results from TCRdb running MiXCR on the 5' RACE reads. Among around 300,000 distinct CDR3 sequences listed, around 8.8% were seen once. These same data were also listed under a study on yellow fever vaccine responses in identical twins.

Sequencing input: memory (CD45RO+) T cells sorted from blood. The receptors here all came from a woman aged 18-35 years in good health.

This clonotype was seen at least ten times. The chain recombines TRBV5-1 with TRBJ2-5, with no clear D. The V end lost 4 bases, the J end lost 2 bases, and 15 bases lay between the germline ends. Germline CDR1 SGHRS, CDR2 YFSETQ. The CDR3 length is 15 residues. The CDR3 spells CASSHILGPQETQYF. CDR3 DNA sequence: TGCGCCAGCAGCCACATTCTAGGACCGCAAGAGACCCAGTACTTC.

This clonotype was detected ten times or more. CDR3 sequence (DNA): TGCAGCGTAGGGACAGGGTTCGGGGAGCAGTACGTC. It is translated as CSVGTGFGEQYV. The rearrangement joins TRBV29-1 to TRBJ2-7; TRBD1 matches 9 bases. CDR3 length: 12 amino acids. V gave up 6 bases and J gave up 7 bases; unmatched junction bases: 7. CDR1 SQVTM and CDR2 ANQGSEA come from the germline V gene.

The chain combines TRBV4-1 with TRBJ2-6, with unresolved D. V dropped 0 bases and J dropped 1 base, with 10 bases sitting between them. This CDR3 comprises 17 residues. The germline V gene encodes CDR1 MGHRA and CDR2 YSYEKL. The CDR3 sequence: CASSQDPQASGANVLTF. The DNA of the CDR3 is TGCGCCAGCAGCCAAGACCCCCAGGCTTCTGGGGCCAACGTCCTGACTTTC.

This clonotype appeared a few times. The V call is TRBV11-2, the J call TRBJ2-3, with 11 nucleotides matching TRBD2. Germline V gives CDR1 SGHAT, CDR2 FQNNGV. V lost 3 bases and J lost 5; bases outside the gene matches: 4. This CDR3 has 15 amino acids. The CDR3 DNA reads TGTGCCAGCAGCTTTAGCGGGGGGGCCCAAGATACGCAGTATTTT. Amino acid sequence: CASSFSGGAQDTQYF. Drawing the rest from reference TRBV11-2 and TRBJ2-3, the complete variable domain is EAGVAQSPRYKIIEKRQSVAFWCNPISGHATLYWYQQILGQGPKLLIQFQNNGVVDDSQLPKDRFSAERLKGVDSTLKIQPAKLEDSAVYLCASSFSGGAQDTQYFGPGTRLTVL.

The rearrangement joins TRBV14 to TRBJ1-1; no definite D call. Per the germline V gene, CDR1 is SGHDN and CDR2 is FVKESK. With 10 bases removed from V and 1 base from J, the gap between germline ends came to 13 bases. The CDR3 consists of 13 residues. The CDR3 DNA reads TGTGCCACCCGTTTAATGGGGAACACTGAAGCTTTCTTT. This codes for CATRLMGNTEAFF.

The V gene is TRBV4-2, the J gene TRBJ2-2, with 8 bases aligning to TRBD2. Trimming cost V 3 bases and J 2 bases; bases outside gene matches: 8. The germline V gene has CDR1 LGHNA and CDR2 YNFKEQ. The CDR3 runs to 17 residues. The CDR3 sequence is CASSHEGAGANTGELFF. The CDR3 DNA sequence: TGTGCCAGCAGCCACGAAGGAGCGGGGGCCAACACCGGGGAGCTGTTTTTT.

Ten or more counts support this clonotype. The chain has TRBV5-1 and TRBJ2-3; D might be TRBD1 or TRBD2, each matching 5 bases. Germline V CDR1 and CDR2: SGHRS, YFSETQ. This CDR3 spans 13 amino acids. V was shortened by 0 bases and J by 7 bases, with 9 bases between the two germline ends. The CDR3: CASSLVGAYTQYF. In nucleotides, the CDR3 is TGCGCCAGCAGCTTGGTCGGGGCTTATACGCAGTATTTT.

This clonotype was seen repeatedly, ten times or more. The gene calls are TRBV12-3 or TRBV12-4 and TRBJ2-1, with TRBD1 identical over 7 bases. V gave up 6 bases and J gave up 8 bases; unmatched junction bases: 10. The CDR3 consists of 14 residues. The CDR3 DNA reads as TGTGCCAGCAGCCTGACAGGGATGGTCGATGAGCAGTTCTTC. Translation gives CASSLTGMVDEQFF.

In this sample, this clonotype turned up many times. V usage is TRBV28 and J usage is TRBJ2-7; the match to TRBD1 covers 9 bases. Germline CDR1 and CDR2: MDHEN and SYDVKM. The ends lost 5 bases at V and 3 bases at J; junction bases unmatched: 11. This CDR3 spans 16 amino acids. CDR3 DNA: TGTGCCAGCAGTCCCGAAGGGGGACAGGGCCTCTACGAGCAGTACGTC. Translation gives CASSPEGGQGLYEQYV.

This sequence joins TRBV7-2 and TRBJ2-7; 9 bases agree with TRBD1. The V gene's germline CDR1 is SGHTA and CDR2 FQGNSA. The trim removed 5 bases at V and 3 bases at J, leaving 14 bases unmatched. CDR3 length equals 17 residues. CDR3 loop: CASSQPPQGARVYEQYF. CDR3 nucleotide sequence: TGTGCCAGCAGCCAACCCCCACAGGGGGCTAGGGTCTACGAGCAGTACTTC.

At least ten counts were recorded for this clonotype. This chain joins TRBV6-2 or TRBV6-3 and TRBJ2-1; 10 bases line up with TRBD2. The CDR3 has 15 amino acids. Trimming removed 6 bases from V and 1 base from J; junction bases left unmatched: 3. The germline gives CDR1 MNHEY, CDR2 SVGEGT. The CDR3: CASRPSGSSYNEQFF. CDR3 nucleotide sequence: TGTGCCAGCAGACCTAGCGGGAGTTCCTACAATGAGCAGTTCTTC.

This clonotype appeared a few times. The chain links TRBV27 to TRBJ2-3, with 7 bases matching TRBD1. Germline lookup yields CDR1 MNHEY and CDR2 SMNVEV (reference sequence). V gave up 7 bases and J gave up 2 bases; unmatched junction bases: 6. This CDR3 has 14 residues. The CDR3 DNA reads TGTGCCAGCAAGAAACAGGGGACCACAGATACGCAGTATTTT. Its protein is CASKKQGTTDTQYF.

At least ten counts were recorded for this clonotype. CDR3 protein: CSASGGGQGSNSPLHF. In nucleotides, the CDR3 is TGCAGTGCTAGCGGAGGGGGACAGGGAAGTAATTCACCCCTCCACTTT. V and J are TRBV20-1 and TRBJ1-6; 9 bases align to TRBD1. Germline-derived CDR1 and CDR2 are DFQATT and SNEGSKA (reference sequence). CDR3 length: 16 residues. Losses at the gene ends were 3 bases for V and 6 bases for J; bases not matched to a gene: 9.

This clonotype has only a few counts. The V call is TRBV14, the J call TRBJ2-1, with unresolved D. This CDR3 has 12 amino acids. Trimming removed 4 bases from V and 10 bases from J, with 11 bases in between. In germline, CDR1 is SGHDN, CDR2 FVKESK. CDR3 residues: CASSLGTGEQFF. CDR3 coding DNA: TGTGCCAGCAGCCTTGGTACCGGGGAGCAGTTCTTC.

V and J are TRBV12-3 or TRBV12-4 and TRBJ1-2; 7 bases match TRBD1. The CDR3 length is 13 residues. V gave up 0 bases and J gave up 7 bases; unmatched junction bases: 2. The DNA of the CDR3 is TGTGCCAGCAGTTTAGCGGCAGGGGGTGGCTACACCTTC. Residues: CASSLAAGGGYTF.

Ten or more counts support this clonotype. This chain links TRBV28 with TRBJ2-1; D is perhaps TRBD1 or TRBD2 (5 bases each). V lost 2 bases and J lost 9, with 17 bases in between. There are 15 residues in the CDR3. From germline, CDR1 is MDHEN and CDR2 SYDVKM. The chain's CDR3 is CASSLRGGFNSEQFF. CDR3 in DNA: TGTGCCAGCAGTTTAAGGGGCGGGTTTAACAGTGAGCAGTTCTTC.

With respect to this clonotype: Given a much more abundant clone one base away, this may be a read error. The chain is built from TRBV10-3 and TRBJ2-3; the D gene is possibly TRBD1 (6 bases). This CDR3 has 14 amino acids. Germline CDR1 is ENHRY and CDR2 is SYGVKD. The CDR3 reads CAINESAQGQPQYF. CDR3 sequence (DNA): TGTGCCATCAATGAGTCGGCACAGGGTCAGCCGCAGTATTTT.